This TCR beta chain stems from a study of neurological immune-mediated disorders (dated by TCRdb to about 2019). Notes on the research overall: Of the 35 or so multiple sclerosis patients, about 30 had relapsing-remitting MS and 3 had secondary progressive MS. Peripheral blood TCR-beta repertoires from HTLV-I-associated myelopathy (HAM/TSP) patients, multiple sclerosis patients and healthy controls were compared by UMI-based sequencing. The approximately 100 TCR-beta libraries included longitudinal samples, technical triplicates and paired sorted CD4+ and CD8+ T-cell subsets alongside PBMC samples. The cohort comprised roughly 65 subjects: approximately 15 HAM/TSP patients, approximately 34 multiple sclerosis patients and 20 or so healthy controls. Summary of the overall study and its limitations: In phylogenetic analysis, the repertoires of 18 of 34 MS patients grouped into a cluster of related CDR3 sequences, which suggests a possible signature at the repertoire level. TCR clonal expansion was highest in HAM/TSP patients and lowest in MS patients, with MS patients falling below even healthy controls. No identical CDR3 amino acid sequences were found to be shared among expanded clones across subjects, suggesting that TCR-beta repertoires were private in all groups. The MS cluster was not associated with any clinical or MRI features, and the authors stated that larger cohorts are needed.

This clonotype has ten or more counts. This receptor's antigen is unknown. Base qualities are missing; no much larger clone stands one base away. V loses 3 bases, J loses 3 bases, and the germline ends lie 15 bases apart. CDR1 and CDR2 were assigned from the germline V gene as ENHRY and SYGVKD. The CDR3 covers 16 residues, taking in both the cysteine and the phenylalanine. CDR3 DNA is the only sequence kept; it has 48 bases, read in frame from the first base. For unsorted PBMC libraries, 2 million PBMCs were used after storage in RNAlater at -80 degrees C until RNA extraction. Multiple sclerosis patients were enrolled in a US clinical protocol evaluating disease progression by magnetic resonance imaging. Peripheral blood was subjected to Ficoll-Hypaque density gradient centrifugation to isolate PBMCs, which were then cryopreserved in liquid nitrogen. cDNA was synthesized by template-switch 5'RACE using a primer carrying a 10-nucleotide random unique molecular identifier by which each TCR transcript was tagged. Every sequencing run yielded over 170 million TCR-beta sequences covering 15-18 subjects. The RNeasy kit was used for extraction of total RNA. The KAPA Real-time Library Amplification kit was used to amplify TCR-beta VDJ regions with primers targeting the TCR constant region and the 5'RACE anchor. Sample indexes and Illumina adaptors were added in a first PCR, after which library yield was increased in a second PCR. After purification with Ampure beads, the TCR product of roughly 650 bp was size-selected on a 2% E-gel SizeSelection system. Before pooling, libraries had their quality checked on a Bioanalyzer, their concentration measured with Qubit, and their quantity determined with the Kapa Library Quantification kit. Paired-end 2 x 150 bp sequencing of the libraries was performed on an Illumina HiSeq 2500. To increase sequence diversity, about 23-30% phiX was spiked into each library pool. The published analysis was carried out like this. Quality-filtered reads were processed with the UMI-based MiGEC pipeline, and over 80% of raw TCR sequences were removed by the MiGEC pipeline during error correction. IMGT germline references were used for alignment of VDJ genes, and clonotypes were defined by a unique CDR3 amino acid sequence together with V-J genes. Clonal expansion, Shannon diversity, and CDR3 relatedness (CalcPairwiseDistances, ClusterSamples) were evaluated with VDJtools, and phylogenetic trees were built with CLCbio workbench. Clones with at least 8 unique UMIs were defined as expanded, with this threshold being based on coefficient-of-variation modelling across technical triplicates. TCRdb reran the public reads through fastp at Q25 and MiXCR, keeping productive beta chains. Rows with one shared CDR3 protein collapse into an entry with the most common genes and DNA. These V and J calls derive from TCRdb rather than the authors' analysis. The sample table contains about 71,000 distinct CDR3 sequences; only one count was recorded for nearly 3.5% of them. Of the sample, 3% to 4% falls within the top ten clones.

The sequence was collected from a man aged 35 to 55 with multiple sclerosis. Recombination connected TRBV10-3 to TRBJ1-3; the D gene cannot be named for sure. Sequencing was done on a sample of PBMCs. In nucleotide form, the sequence is TGTGCCATCAGTGATACAAGGGCTGTGGGTGGAAACACCATATATTTT. It specifies CAISDTRAVGGNTIYF.